Presented here are 4 T cell receptor beta chains from one specimen sequenced in a study of T cells after posttransplantation cyclophosphamide. Data came from immunoSEQ multiplex PCR; TCRdb stores just in-frame clones and leaves some out. The data contain 11,000 to 15,000 clones, 76% of them singletons. Material: memory CD4+ T cells sorted from PBMCs. The receptors here all came from a man between 50 and 59 years old.

V gene TRBV12-2 combines with J gene TRBJ2-1; TRBD2 reflects the table's D call only, with no check against the DNA. TRBV12-2 is given as a pseudogene. The CDR3 totals 15 residues. This CDR3 reads CASRVGLAVYNEQFF. CDR3 coding DNA: TGTGCAAGTCGCGTCGGACTAGCGGTTTACAATGAGCAGTTCTTC.

This rearrangement joins TRBV4-3 to TRBJ1-4; D is possibly TRBD1 (5 bases). The CDR3 has 14 amino acids. Germline CDR1 LGHNA, CDR2 YSLEER. V shed 4 bases and J shed 4 bases, with 10 bases lying between them. CDR3 coding DNA: TGCGCCAGCAGCCCAACAGGTAGTAATGAAAAACTGTTTTTT. Translating it yields CASSPTGSNEKLFF.

The chain recombines TRBV7-3 with TRBJ2-5; 9 positions match TRBD2. V trimming: 5 bases; J trimming: 2 bases; junction bases outside the gene matches: 9. This CDR3 spans 16 amino acids. The V gene's germline CDR1 is SGHTA and CDR2 FQGTGA. CDR3 DNA sequence: TGTGCCAGCAGCCCCTATAGCGGGGGTCTACAAGAGACCCAGTACTTC. This codes for CASSPYSGGLQETQYF.

This clone was seen a handful of times. DNA for the CDR3: TGTGCCACCAGCAGTCCATACTCCCTGGCGGGAGCAGATACGCAGTATTTT. This sequence encodes CATSSPYSLAGADTQYF. The rearrangement links TRBV15 to TRBJ2-3; 7 nucleotides line up with TRBD2. V gave up 3 bases and J gave up 4 bases; unmatched junction bases: 13. Germline CDR1 LNHNV, CDR2 YYDKDF (reference sequence). The CDR3 extends over 17 amino acids.